This T cell receptor (beta chain) was sequenced during a study of T cells in Graves' hyperthyroidism and ophthalmopathy. This CDR3 comprises 16 residues. Germline lookup yields CDR1 SEHNR and CDR2 FQNEAQ (reference sequence). V lost 3 bases and J lost 7; bases outside the gene matches: 6. Amplification of TCR beta CDR3 regions used RNA as the template. An initial round of RT-PCR targeting the TCR CDR3 relied on the HTBI primer set. TCRdb recomputed calls from the multiplex PCR reads with MiXCR, one row per CDR3 protein. The sample has about 690,000 distinct CDR3 sequences, 17% seen once. In its sample, this clonotype was seen many times. Exclusion followed for patients with uncontrolled infection, other autoimmune disease, pregnancy or lactation.

The TCR was taken from a man in his fifties or sixties with Graves' hyperthyroidism. This chain joins TRBV7-9 and TRBJ2-1; 13 positions agree with TRBD2. Sequencing was carried out using blood. The DNA for the CDR3 is TGTGCCAGCAGCTTGTTACTAGCGGGAGGGAGGAATGAGCAGTTCTTC. This encodes CASSLLLAGGRNEQFF.